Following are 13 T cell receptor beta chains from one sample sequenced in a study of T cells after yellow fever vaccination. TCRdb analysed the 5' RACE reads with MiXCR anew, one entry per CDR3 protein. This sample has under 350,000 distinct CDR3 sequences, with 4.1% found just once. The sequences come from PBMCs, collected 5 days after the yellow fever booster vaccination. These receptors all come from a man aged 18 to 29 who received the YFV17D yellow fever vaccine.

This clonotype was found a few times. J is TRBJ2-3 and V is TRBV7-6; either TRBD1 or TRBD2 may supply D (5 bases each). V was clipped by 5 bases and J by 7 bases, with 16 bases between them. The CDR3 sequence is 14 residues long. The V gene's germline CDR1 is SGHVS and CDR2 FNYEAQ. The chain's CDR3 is CASSVGPRTNTQYF. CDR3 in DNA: TGTGCCAGCAGCGTGGGACCTCGCACGAATACGCAGTATTTT.

CDR3 in amino acids: CASSPRTTGEKLFF. The CDR3 nucleotides are TGTGCCAGCAGCCCGCGGACTACTGGGGAAAAACTGTTTTTT. The V gene is TRBV14, the J gene TRBJ1-4; D not resolved. V was shortened by 4 bases and J by 8 bases, with 14 bases between the two germline ends. The V gene's germline CDR1 is SGHDN and CDR2 FVKESK. The CDR3 spans 14 residues. The full variable domain, its missing parts supplied by reference TRBV14 and TRBJ1-4, is EAGVTQFPSHSVIEKGQTVTLRCDPISGHDNLYWYRRVMGKEIKFLLHFVKESKQDESGMPNNRFLAERTGGTYSTLKVQPAELEDSGVYFCASSPRTTGEKLFFGSGTQLSVL.

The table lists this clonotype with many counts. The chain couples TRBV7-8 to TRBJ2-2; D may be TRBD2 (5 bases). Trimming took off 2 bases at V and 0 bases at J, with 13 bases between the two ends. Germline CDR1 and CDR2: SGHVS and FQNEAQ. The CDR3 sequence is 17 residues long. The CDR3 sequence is CASSLFAPGTNTGELFF. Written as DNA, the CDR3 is TGTGCCAGCAGCTTATTTGCCCCGGGGACGAACACCGGGGAGCTGTTTTTT.

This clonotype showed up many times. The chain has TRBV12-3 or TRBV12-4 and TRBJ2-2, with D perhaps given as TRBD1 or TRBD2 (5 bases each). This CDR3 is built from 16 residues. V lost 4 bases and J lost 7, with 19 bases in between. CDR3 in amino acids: CASSYRSQRRGGELFF. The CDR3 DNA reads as TGTGCCAGCAGTTACAGGAGCCAAAGACGGGGCGGGGAGCTGTTTTTT.

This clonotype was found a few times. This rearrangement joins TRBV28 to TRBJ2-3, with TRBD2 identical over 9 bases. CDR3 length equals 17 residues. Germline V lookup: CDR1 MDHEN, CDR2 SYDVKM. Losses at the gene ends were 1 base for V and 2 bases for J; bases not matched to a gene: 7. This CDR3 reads CASSLLGGGGPTDTQYF. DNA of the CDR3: TGTGCCAGCAGTTTATTGGGCGGGGGGGGCCCCACAGATACGCAGTATTTT.

The CDR3 loop reads CASSFLSRDGYTF. CDR3 nucleotides: TGTGCCAGCAGCTTTTTATCCCGAGATGGCTACACCTTC. The chain is built from TRBV5-4 and TRBJ1-2, with D unclear. Germline V gene lookup returns CDR1 SGHNT and CDR2 YYREEE (reference sequence). The length of the CDR3 is 13 residues. The ends were cut back, 2 bases at V and 6 bases at J, with 11 bases in the middle.

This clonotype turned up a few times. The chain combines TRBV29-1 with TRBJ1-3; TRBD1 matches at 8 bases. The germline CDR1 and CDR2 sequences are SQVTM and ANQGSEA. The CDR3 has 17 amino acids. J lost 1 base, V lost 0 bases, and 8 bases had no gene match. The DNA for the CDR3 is TGCAGCGTTGAAGATCCCAGGGGGCTTGAATCTGGAAACACCATATATTTT. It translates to CSVEDPRGLESGNTIYF.

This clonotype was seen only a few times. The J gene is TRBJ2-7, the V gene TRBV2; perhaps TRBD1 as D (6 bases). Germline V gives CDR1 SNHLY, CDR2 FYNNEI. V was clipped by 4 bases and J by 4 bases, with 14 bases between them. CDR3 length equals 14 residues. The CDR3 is CASSATGPPYEQYF. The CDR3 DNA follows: TGTGCCAGCAGTGCAACAGGGCCACCTTACGAGCAGTACTTC.

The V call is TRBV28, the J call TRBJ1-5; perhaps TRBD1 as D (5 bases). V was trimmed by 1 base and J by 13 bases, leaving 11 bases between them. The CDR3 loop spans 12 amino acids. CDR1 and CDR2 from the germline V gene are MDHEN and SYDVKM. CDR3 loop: CASSLSVGDQHF. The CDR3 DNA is TGTGCCAGCAGTTTATCGGTGGGGGATCAGCATTTT.

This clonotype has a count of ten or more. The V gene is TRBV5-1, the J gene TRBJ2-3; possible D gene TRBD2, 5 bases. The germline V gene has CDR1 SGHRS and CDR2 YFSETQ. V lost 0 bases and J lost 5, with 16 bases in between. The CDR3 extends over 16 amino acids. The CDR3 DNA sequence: TGCGCCAGCAGCTTGGCCTTCTCGGGGTATGGAGATACGCAGTATTTT. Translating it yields CASSLAFSGYGDTQYF.

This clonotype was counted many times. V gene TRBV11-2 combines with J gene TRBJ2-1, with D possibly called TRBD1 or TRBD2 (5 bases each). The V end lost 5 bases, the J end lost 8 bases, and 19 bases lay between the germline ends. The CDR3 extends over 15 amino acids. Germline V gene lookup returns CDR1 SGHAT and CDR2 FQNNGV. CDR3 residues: CASSHGTSTFYEQFF. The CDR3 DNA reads TGTGCCAGCAGCCACGGGACCAGCACCTTTTATGAGCAGTTCTTC.

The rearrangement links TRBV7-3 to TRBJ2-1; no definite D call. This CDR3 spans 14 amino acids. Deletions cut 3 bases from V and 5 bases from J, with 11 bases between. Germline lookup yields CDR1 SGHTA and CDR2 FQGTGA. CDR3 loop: CASSFWASHNEQFF. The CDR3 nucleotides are TGTGCCAGCAGCTTTTGGGCTTCCCACAATGAGCAGTTCTTC.

The CDR3 loop reads CASSQDQPAGPSYEQYV. CDR3 DNA: TGCGCCAGCAGCCAAGATCAACCAGCGGGGCCCTCCTACGAGCAGTACGTC. The chain is built from TRBV4-3 and TRBJ2-7; TRBD2 matches 7 bases. The junction had 8 bases not matched to a gene; V was cut back by 0 bases and J by 0 bases. The CDR3 length is 17 residues. Germline CDR1 reads LGHNA; CDR2 reads YSLEER.